This record looks at one TCR beta chain sequence and its context. Germline V CDR1 and CDR2: MNHEY, SVGAGI. Trimming took 7 bases from V and 3 from J, leaving 13 bases between them. The CDR3 contains 13 residues. This record belongs to a study of blood T cell repertoires in COVID-19. Data came from immunoSEQ multiplex PCR; TCRdb stores just in-frame clones and leaves some out. Found here are roughly 220,000 clones, roughly 79% of them singletons; the top ten hold 6.5% to 8.5%. The V and J genes are TRBV6-5 and TRBJ2-7; weak D call: TRBD1 (6 bases). The clonotype was recovered from a woman older than 75 with COVID-19, enrolled during active disease. Sequenced input: peripheral blood. CDR3 bases: TGTGCCAGCACCAGACAGGCCAACTACGAGCAGTACTTC. It encodes CASTRQANYEQYF.